What follows is one T cell receptor (beta chain) and its context. Antigen: not known. The data belong to a study of cytomegalovirus exposure and HLA in healthy donors. Study-level results: An analysis done earlier found most TCR beta V segments productive about 87% or about 30% of the time. Associated with cytomegalovirus, according to the listing, were some 150 TCR beta chains. The authors confirmed in vitro that a few CMV-associated chains were specific for CMV antigens. From TCR beta sequences, most subjects' HLA-A and HLA-B alleles were reportedly predicted accurately.

It was with 60 Vbeta and 13 Jbeta primers that the PCR ran. Profiled with immunoSEQ multiplex PCR; TCRdb holds only in-frame clones, not every one. The table records about 160,000 clones, around four fifths of them present only once. The specimen sequenced was PBMCs. This clonotype originated in a girl under 10 years old in good health and CMV-seropositive.

CDR3 amino acids: CASRTSGSVETQYF. In nucleotides, the CDR3 is TGTGCCTCCAGGACTAGCGGGAGTGTGGAGACCCAGTACTTC. The chain recombines TRBV10-3 with TRBJ2-5, with 13 bases identical to TRBD2. CDR1 and CDR2 from the germline V gene are ENHRY and SYGVKD. V dropped 11 bases and J dropped 5; count of bases not matched to a gene: 8. This CDR3 is built from 14 residues.